The 18 T cell receptor beta chains below come from one sample, sequenced in a study of blood T cell repertoires in COVID-19. Assay: immunoSEQ multiplex PCR; the TCRdb copy retains only in-frame clones and omits some. The sample has tens of thousands of clones; roughly 87% are singletons. Sequencing was performed on peripheral blood. Receptor source: a human donor with acute or convalescent COVID-19. The donor label of this sample is uncertain.

The genes are TRBV10-1 and TRBJ2-2; D is perhaps TRBD2 (6 bases). V lost 6 bases and J lost 3, with 11 bases in between. CDR1 and CDR2 from the germline V gene are WNHNN and SYGVQD (reference sequence). CDR3 size: 14 residues. CDR3 protein: CASREGLYTGELFF. CDR3 sequence (DNA): TGCGCCAGCAGGGAGGGACTGTACACCGGGGAGCTGTTTTTT.

The count of this clone is one. This chain joins TRBV19 and TRBJ1-5; unclear D gene. This CDR3 region has 12 residues. Trimming removed 7 bases from V and 1 base from J, with 5 bases in between. The germline CDR1 and CDR2 sequences are LNHDA and SQIVND (reference sequence). Here the CDR3 reads CASMRSNQPQHF. In DNA form, the CDR3 reads TGTGCCAGTATGAGGAGCAATCAGCCCCAGCATTTT.

This chain joins TRBV7-8 and TRBJ2-6; D perhaps matches TRBD1 (6 bases). Trimming stripped 1 base from V and 8 bases from J, with 9 bases between. CDR3 length: 14 amino acids. From germline, CDR1 is SGHVS and CDR2 FQNEAQ. In DNA form, the CDR3 reads TGTGCCAGCAGCTTAGGGACAGTCCCCAACGTCCTGACTTTC. Amino acid sequence: CASSLGTVPNVLTF.

V is TRBV7-8 and J is TRBJ1-5, with D possibly being TRBD1 (6 bases). V was trimmed by 1 base and J by 3 bases, leaving 10 bases between them. The CDR3 runs to 15 residues. The germline gives CDR1 SGHVS, CDR2 FQNEAQ. For the CDR3, the DNA is TGTGCCAGCAGCTTAGTCCGGGACACCAATCAGCCCCAGCATTTT. Protein sequence: CASSLVRDTNQPQHF.

The rearrangement joins TRBV7-9 to TRBJ2-5; D might be TRBD1 (5 bases). This CDR3 comprises 15 residues. From germline, CDR1 is SEHNR and CDR2 FQNEAQ (reference sequence). The V end lost 1 base, the J end lost 5 bases, and 14 bases lay between the germline ends. The CDR3 DNA reads as TGTGCCAGCAGCTTAGGAAATCTTCCAGGGGAGACCCAGTACTTC. It is translated as CASSLGNLPGETQYF. Using reference TRBV7-9 and TRBJ2-5 for the parts outside the CDR3, the full variable domain is DTGVSQNPRHKITKRGQNVTFRCDPISEHNRLYWYRQTLGQGPEFLTYFQNEAQLEKSRLLSDRFSAERPKGSFSTLEIQRTEQGDSAMYLCASSLGNLPGETQYFGPGTRLLVL.

This sequence joins TRBV24-1 and TRBJ2-1; 9 bases are a match to TRBD2. The V gene's germline CDR1 is KGHDR and CDR2 SFDVKD. The CDR3 totals 16 residues. The V gene end was trimmed by 4 bases and the J gene end by 4 bases; junction bases not matched to a gene: 7. The CDR3 nucleotides are TGTGCCACCAGTGACCCTAGCGGGGTAAGTTACAATGAGCAGTTCTTC. It translates to CATSDPSGVSYNEQFF.

The gene calls are TRBV28 and TRBJ1-2; TRBD1 is a possible D gene (6 bases). The CDR3 consists of 17 residues. Germline loops: CDR1 MDHEN, CDR2 SYDVKM. The V end lost 5 bases, the J end lost 5 bases, and 24 bases lay between the germline ends. CDR3 DNA sequence: TGTGCCAGCAGTGGGTGGGGGCAGGCCCATTGGAGGTATGGCTACACCTTC. Its translation: CASSGWGQAHWRYGYTF.

J is TRBJ2-7 and V is TRBV20-1, with 7 bases matching TRBD1. The trim removed 2 bases at V and 5 bases at J, leaving 0 bases unmatched. The CDR3 contains 11 residues. Germline CDR1 is DFQATT and CDR2 is SNEGSKA (reference sequence). Written as DNA, the CDR3 is TGCAGTGCTAGACAGGGGGACGAGCAGTACTTC. Translated, it gives CSARQGDEQYF.

This clone has just a few counts. The chain recombines TRBV10-2 with TRBJ1-6; TRBD1 might be the D (5 bases). CDR1 and CDR2 from the germline V gene are WSHSY and SAAADI. The CDR3 runs to 12 residues. With 3 bases removed from V and 14 bases from J, the gap between germline ends came to 11 bases. CDR3 coding DNA: TGCGCCAGCAGTGATTCAACAGGCACCCTCCACTTT. It codes for CASSDSTGTLHF.

This sequence joins TRBV2 and TRBJ2-1; D remains ambiguous. In germline, CDR1 is SNHLY, CDR2 FYNNEI. The CDR3 runs to 13 residues. V gave up 3 bases and J gave up 7 bases, with 10 bases separating them. The CDR3 DNA reads as TGTGCCAGCAGTGATGCAGCGTGGAATGAGCAGTTCTTC. Amino acids: CASSDAAWNEQFF. The full variable domain, completed using reference TRBV2 and TRBJ2-1, is EPEVTQTPSHQVTQMGQEVILRCVPISNHLYFYWYRQILGQKVEFLVSFYNNEISEKSEIFDDQFSVERPDGSNFTLKIRSTKLEDSAMYFCASSDAAWNEQFFGPGTRLTVL.

This sequence joins TRBV7-3 and TRBJ2-3; 8 nucleotides align to TRBD2. With 2 bases clipped from V and 0 bases from J, the junction kept 7 bases outside the gene matches. Germline V gene sequence: CDR1 SGHTA, CDR2 FQGTGA. The CDR3 runs to 17 residues. CDR3 coding DNA: TGTGCCAGCAGCTTAGGTGCGGGAGGCTCTAGCACAGATACGCAGTATTTT. Protein product: CASSLGAGGSSTDTQYF.

The chain uses TRBV19 and TRBJ1-6; 9 bases match TRBD1. This CDR3 region has 15 residues. CDR1 is LNHDA and CDR2 is SQIVND in the germline V gene (reference sequence). Losses at the gene ends were 6 bases for V and 7 bases for J; bases not matched to a gene: 7. CDR3 sequence reads: CASRTGTGTNSPLHF. The CDR3 region has the DNA TGTGCCAGTAGAACCGGGACAGGGACCAATTCACCCCTCCACTTT.

This chain joins TRBV6-4 and TRBJ2-3; TRBD1 agrees at 8 bases. The J segment lost 0 bases and the V segment lost 7 bases, leaving 3 bases of the junction unmatched. In germline, CDR1 is MRHNA, CDR2 SNTAGT. The CDR3 is 14 amino acids. DNA for the CDR3: TGTGCCAGCAAGCAGGGGGCGAGCACAGATACGCAGTATTTT. This encodes CASKQGASTDTQYF.

The V call is TRBV18, the J call TRBJ1-1; D call uncertain. The CDR3 is made up of 13 amino acids. The V end was cut by 5 bases, the J end by 2 bases, with 9 bases between. Germline assignment: CDR1 KGHSH and CDR2 LQKENI. The CDR3 bases are TGTGCCAGCTCAATAACAGACAACACTGAAGCTTTCTTT. Its translation is CASSITDNTEAFF.

The chain recombines TRBV9 with TRBJ1-6, with TRBD1 matching over 8 bases. Trimming took 3 bases from V and 7 from J; bases not matched to a gene: 3. Germline CDR1 reads SGDLS; CDR2 reads YYNGEE. The CDR3 consists of 14 residues. The CDR3 nucleotides are TGTGCCAGCAGCGAGGGACAGGCGAATTCACCCCTCCACTTT. This encodes CASSEGQANSPLHF.

V and J are TRBV19 and TRBJ1-3, with a possible D match to TRBD1 (5 bases). Trimming removed 4 bases at V and 3 bases at J, with 10 bases between. Germline V gene data show CDR1 as LNHDA and CDR2 as SQIVND (reference sequence). The CDR3 totals 14 residues. The CDR3 region is CASSRGQLGNTIYF. The CDR3 DNA follows: TGTGCCAGTAGTAGGGGCCAGCTTGGAAACACCATATATTTT.

The V call is TRBV7-9, the J call TRBJ2-7, with TRBD2 matching over 9 bases. Per germline, CDR1 SEHNR and CDR2 FQNEAQ (reference sequence). The junction had 5 bases not matched to a gene; V was cut back by 4 bases and J by 4 bases. There are 14 residues in the CDR3. The CDR3 DNA reads TGTGCCAGCAGCTGGGGACTAGCAACTTACGAGCAGTACTTC. This gives the protein CASSWGLATYEQYF. The variable domain in full, with the rest retrieved from reference TRBV7-9 and TRBJ2-7, is DTGVSQNPRHKITKRGQNVTFRCDPISEHNRLYWYRQTLGQGPEFLTYFQNEAQLEKSRLLSDRFSAERPKGSFSTLEIQRTEQGDSAMYLCASSWGLATYEQYFGPGTRLTVT.

This clone came up once. The chain joins TRBV12-3 or TRBV12-4 to TRBJ1-5, with 11 bases identical to TRBD1. The CDR3 extends over 13 amino acids. With 10 bases clipped from V and 7 bases from J, the junction kept 6 bases outside the gene matches. In DNA, the CDR3 is TGTGCCACCGCCGGACAGGGGGCCCAGCCCCAGCATTTT. This codes for CATAGQGAQPQHF.